These 15 T cell receptor beta chains were sequenced from one sample in a study of blood T cell repertoires in COVID-19. The protocol was immunoSEQ multiplex PCR, while the TCRdb copy is restricted to in-frame clones and leaves out a portion. The repertoire holds about 140,000 clones, with about 85% as singletons. The sample was peripheral blood. Receptors originate from a human donor with COVID-19, enrolled during active disease. The donor label of this sample is uncertain.

The chain recombines TRBV2 with TRBJ1-4, with TRBD1 matching over 11 bases. CDR1 SNHLY and CDR2 FYNNEI come from the germline V gene. The CDR3 sequence is 14 residues long. V trimming: 8 bases; J trimming: 8 bases; junction bases outside the gene matches: 7. The DNA of the CDR3 is TGTGCCAGCGGGGGACAGGGGGTTCGGGAAAAACTGTTTTTT. Amino acids: CASGGQGVREKLFF.

A single count supports this clone. V gene TRBV7-3 combines with J gene TRBJ2-2; 8 bases match TRBD1. The CDR3 is 14 residues long. CDR1 is SGHTA and CDR2 is FQGTGA in the germline V gene. The junction had 3 bases not matched to a gene; V was cut back by 5 bases and J by 4 bases. The CDR3 spells CASSTTGGTGELFF. The CDR3 region has the DNA TGTGCCAGCAGCACAACAGGGGGCACCGGGGAGCTGTTTTTT. Drawing the rest from reference TRBV7-3 and TRBJ2-2, the complete variable domain is GAGVSQTPSNKVTEKGKYVELRCDPISGHTALYWYRQSLGQGPEFLIYFQGTGAADDSGLPNDRFFAVRPEGSVSTLKIQRTERGDSAVYLCASSTTGGTGELFFGEGSRLTVL.

The chain's CDR3 is CASRLGQSNYGYTF. The CDR3 region has the DNA TGTGCCAGCAGGCTGGGACAGTCTAACTATGGCTACACCTTC. This rearrangement joins TRBV6-6 to TRBJ1-2; TRBD1 matches at 7 bases. Trimming took 6 bases from V and 0 from J; bases not matched to a gene: 4. CDR3 size: 14 residues. The germline V gene encodes CDR1 MNHNY and CDR2 SVGAGI (reference sequence).

J is TRBJ2-5 and V is TRBV18; maybe TRBD1 (6 bases). Trimming shortened V by 2 bases and J by 4 bases, and 14 bases separated the two germline ends. Germline V gene data show CDR1 as KGHSH and CDR2 as LQKENI. The CDR3 has 15 residues. Here the CDR3 reads CASSPKAGVTETQYF. DNA of the CDR3: TGTGCCAGCTCACCAAAGGCAGGGGTAACAGAGACCCAGTACTTC.

The V gene is TRBV19, the J gene TRBJ1-2, with TRBD1 matching over 7 bases. Germline V gene lookup returns CDR1 LNHDA and CDR2 SQIVND (reference sequence). J gave up 7 bases and V 6 bases, and 8 bases lay outside the gene matches. This CDR3 region has 13 residues. For the CDR3, the DNA is TGTGCCAGTAGCGTCGACAGGGCGGGTGGCTACACCTTC. This translates into CASSVDRAGGYTF.

This chain joins TRBV3-1 (or the pseudogene TRBV3-2) and TRBJ1-2; D is possibly TRBD1 (6 bases). The V gene lost 6 bases and the J gene lost 2 bases, with 13 bases spanning the gap. This CDR3 has 14 amino acids. CDR1 and CDR2 (germline): LGHDT, YNNKEL (reference sequence). In nucleotides, the CDR3 is TGTGCCAGCAGGGGGGATGGGGGCAACTATGGCTACACCTTC. Protein: CASRGDGGNYGYTF.

This clone has just a few counts. The genes are TRBV15 and TRBJ2-7, with 7 bases fitting TRBD2. Per the germline V gene, CDR1 is LNHNV and CDR2 is YYDKDF (reference sequence). This CDR3 is built from 17 residues. The V segment lost 0 bases and the J segment 2 bases; nucleotides outside the gene matches: 10. CDR3 loop: CATSRDPRGLGAYEQYF. The CDR3 region has the DNA TGTGCCACCAGCAGAGATCCCCGAGGACTAGGAGCCTACGAGCAGTACTTC.

V usage is TRBV7-3 and J usage is TRBJ1-6, with 7 bases identical to TRBD1. J lost 6 bases, V lost 5 bases, and 7 bases had no gene match. Germline V gene sequence: CDR1 SGHTA, CDR2 FQGTGA. This CDR3 spans 15 amino acids. DNA for the CDR3: TGTGCCAGCAGCCCCACCGGGACAGCTAATTCACCCCTCCACTTT. This codes for CASSPTGTANSPLHF.

This clone was counted a few times. The CDR3 here is CASSLTDRGNFEQYF. The CDR3 region has the DNA TGTGCCAGCAGCTTGACGGACAGGGGCAATTTCGAGCAGTACTTC. The V and J genes are TRBV7-6 and TRBJ2-7; 9 bases map to TRBD1. The J segment lost 6 bases and the V segment lost 3 bases, leaving 9 bases of the junction unmatched. The CDR3 consists of 15 residues. In germline, CDR1 is SGHVS, CDR2 FNYEAQ.

This clone was picked up a small number of times. The gene calls are TRBV27 and TRBJ2-1, with 7 nucleotides matching TRBD2. There are 14 residues in the CDR3. Germline CDR1 MNHEY, CDR2 SMNVEV (reference sequence). J lost 7 bases, V lost 3 bases, and 6 bases had no gene match. The CDR3 DNA is TGTGCCAGCAGTTTCGTGGGGGGGGAGAATGAGCAGTTCTTC. Its protein product is CASSFVGGENEQFF.

This chain joins TRBV12-5 and TRBJ2-1; D remains ambiguous. The CDR3 consists of 14 residues. V lost 1 base to trimming and J lost 2 bases, with 6 bases between them. Germline V CDR1 and CDR2: LGHNT, FRNRAP. CDR3 nucleotides: TGTGCTAGTGGTTTGGGCGGTCCCTACAATGAGCAGTTCTTC. This sequence encodes CASGLGGPYNEQFF. Full variable domain (outside the CDR3, taken from reference TRBV12-5 and TRBJ2-1): DARVTQTPRHKVTEMGQEVTMRCQPILGHNTVFWYRQTMMQGLELLAYFRNRAPLDDSGMPKDRFSAEMPDATLATLKIQPSEPRDSAVYFCASGLGGPYNEQFFGPGTRLTVL.

A word on this clone: At one end the junction does not follow the germline gene, possibly because of a read error. V is TRBV9 and J is TRBJ2-1, with 8 bases lining up with TRBD2. Germline assignment: CDR1 SGDLS and CDR2 YYNGEE. The CDR3 totals 15 residues. The CDR3 DNA follows: TGCGCCCGCAGCGGCGGGGGGAGGGGTTCGAATGAGCAGTTCTTC. Translated: CARSGGGRGSNEQFF. Variable domain in full (rest from reference TRBV9 and TRBJ2-1): DSGVTQTPKHLITATGQRVTLRCSPRSGDLSVYWYQQSLDQGLQFLIQYYNGEERAKGNILERFSAQQFPDLHSELNLSSLELGDSALYFCARSGGGRGSNEQFFGPGTRLTVL.

This rearrangement joins TRBV6-5 to TRBJ2-1; possibly TRBD1 for D (6 bases). V was shortened by 4 bases and J by 3 bases, with 7 bases between the two germline ends. The CDR3 contains 13 residues. CDR1 MNHEY and CDR2 SVGAGI come from the germline V gene. The CDR3 region has the DNA TGTGCCAGCAGTTGGGACATCTACAATGAGCAGTTCTTC. Protein sequence: CASSWDIYNEQFF.

The chain recombines TRBV7-9 with TRBJ2-1; perhaps TRBD1 as D (6 bases). V was trimmed by 1 base and J by 5 bases, leaving 15 bases between them. CDR3 length: 16 residues. Germline CDR1 reads SEHNR; CDR2 reads FQNEAQ (reference sequence). CDR3 nucleotides: TGTGCCAGCAGCTTAGGGGCGCGGACAGCGCACAATGAGCAGTTCTTC. The encoded protein is CASSLGARTAHNEQFF.

This rearrangement joins TRBV19 to TRBJ1-5; 7 bases are shared with TRBD1. This CDR3 contains 14 residues. Trimming took 3 bases from V and 5 from J; bases not matched to a gene: 4. Germline V gene data show CDR1 as LNHDA and CDR2 as SQIVND (reference sequence). The CDR3 sequence is CASSIGRGDQPQHF. The CDR3, as DNA: TGTGCCAGTAGTATTGGCAGGGGGGATCAGCCCCAGCATTTT. The full variable domain, its missing parts supplied by reference TRBV19 and TRBJ1-5, is DGGITQSPKYLFRKEGQNVTLSCEQNLNHDAMYWYRQDPGQGLRLIYYSQIVNDFQKGDIAEGYSVSREKKESFPLTVTSAQKNPTAFYLCASSIGRGDQPQHFGDGTRLSIL.